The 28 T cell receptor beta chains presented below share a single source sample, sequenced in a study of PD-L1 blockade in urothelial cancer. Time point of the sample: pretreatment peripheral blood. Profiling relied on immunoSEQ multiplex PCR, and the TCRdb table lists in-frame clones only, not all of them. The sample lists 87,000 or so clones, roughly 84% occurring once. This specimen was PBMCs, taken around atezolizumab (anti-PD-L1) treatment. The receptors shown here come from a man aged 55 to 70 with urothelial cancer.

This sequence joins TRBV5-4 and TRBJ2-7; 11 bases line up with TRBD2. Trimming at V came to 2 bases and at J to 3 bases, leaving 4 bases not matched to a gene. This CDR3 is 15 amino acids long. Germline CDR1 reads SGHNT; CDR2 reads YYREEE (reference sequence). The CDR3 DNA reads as TGTGCCAGCAGCTTAAGACTAGCGGGGCACTACGAGCAGTACTTC. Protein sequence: CASSLRLAGHYEQYF. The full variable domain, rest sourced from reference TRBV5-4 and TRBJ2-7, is ETGVTQSPTHLIKTRGQQVTLRCSSQSGHNTVSWYQQALGQGPQFIFQYYREEENGRGNFPPRFSGLQFPNYSSELNVNALELDDSALYLCASSLRLAGHYEQYFGPGTRLTVT.

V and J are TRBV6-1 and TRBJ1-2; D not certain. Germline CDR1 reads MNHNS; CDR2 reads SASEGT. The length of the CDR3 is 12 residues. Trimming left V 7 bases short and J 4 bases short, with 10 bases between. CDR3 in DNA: TGTGCCAGCACCCCATACTCCTATGGCTACACCTTC. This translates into CASTPYSYGYTF.

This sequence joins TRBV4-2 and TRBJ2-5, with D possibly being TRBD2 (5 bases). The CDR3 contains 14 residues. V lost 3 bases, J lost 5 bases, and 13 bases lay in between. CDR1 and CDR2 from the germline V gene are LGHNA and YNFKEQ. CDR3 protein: CASSQDLAMETQYF. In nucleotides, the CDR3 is TGTGCCAGCAGCCAGGATCTAGCCATGGAGACCCAGTACTTC.

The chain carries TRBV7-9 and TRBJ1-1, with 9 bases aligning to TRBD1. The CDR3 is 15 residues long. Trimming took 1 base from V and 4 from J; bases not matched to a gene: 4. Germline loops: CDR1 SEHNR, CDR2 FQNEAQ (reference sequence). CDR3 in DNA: TGTGCCAGCAGCTTAGTACAGGGGGCGGTCACTGAAGCTTTCTTT. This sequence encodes CASSLVQGAVTEAFF.

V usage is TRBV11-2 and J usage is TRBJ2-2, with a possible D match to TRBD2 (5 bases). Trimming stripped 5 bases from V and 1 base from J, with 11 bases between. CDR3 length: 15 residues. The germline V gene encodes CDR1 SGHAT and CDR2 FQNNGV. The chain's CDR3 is CASSPARGNTGELFF. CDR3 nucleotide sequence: TGTGCCAGCAGCCCTGCCCGGGGGAACACCGGGGAGCTGTTTTTT.

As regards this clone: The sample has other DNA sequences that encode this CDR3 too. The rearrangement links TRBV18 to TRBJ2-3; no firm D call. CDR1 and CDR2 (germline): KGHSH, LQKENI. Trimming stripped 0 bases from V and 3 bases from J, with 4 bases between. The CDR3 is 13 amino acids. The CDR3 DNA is TGTGCCAGCTCACCACCGAGTACAGATACGCAGTATTTT. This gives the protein CASSPPSTDTQYF.

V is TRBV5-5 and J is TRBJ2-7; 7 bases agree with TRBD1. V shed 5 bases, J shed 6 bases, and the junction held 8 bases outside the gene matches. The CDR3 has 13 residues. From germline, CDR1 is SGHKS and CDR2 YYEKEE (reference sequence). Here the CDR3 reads CASREQGVGEQYF. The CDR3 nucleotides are TGTGCCAGCAGGGAGCAGGGGGTTGGCGAGCAGTACTTC.

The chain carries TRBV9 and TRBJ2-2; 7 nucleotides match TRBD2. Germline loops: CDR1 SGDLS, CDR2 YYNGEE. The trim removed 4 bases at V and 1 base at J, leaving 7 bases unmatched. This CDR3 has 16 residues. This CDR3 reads CASSLYREGNTGELFF. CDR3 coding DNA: TGTGCCAGCAGCCTCTATAGGGAGGGGAACACCGGGGAGCTGTTTTTT. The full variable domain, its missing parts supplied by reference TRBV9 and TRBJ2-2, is DSGVTQTPKHLITATGQRVTLRCSPRSGDLSVYWYQQSLDQGLQFLIQYYNGEERAKGNILERFSAQQFPDLHSELNLSSLELGDSALYFCASSLYREGNTGELFFGEGSRLTVL.

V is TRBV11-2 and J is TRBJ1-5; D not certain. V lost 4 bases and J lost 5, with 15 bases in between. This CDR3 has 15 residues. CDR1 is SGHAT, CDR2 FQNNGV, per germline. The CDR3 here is CASSSSRGGHQPQHF. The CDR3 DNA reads TGTGCCAGCAGCTCCAGCCGGGGAGGGCATCAGCCCCAGCATTTT.

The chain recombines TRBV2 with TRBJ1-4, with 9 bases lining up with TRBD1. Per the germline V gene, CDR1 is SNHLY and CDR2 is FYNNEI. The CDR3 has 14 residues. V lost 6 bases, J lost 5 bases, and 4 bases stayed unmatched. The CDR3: CASREGTGNEKLFF. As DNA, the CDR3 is TGTGCCAGCAGGGAGGGGACAGGGAATGAAAAACTGTTTTTT.

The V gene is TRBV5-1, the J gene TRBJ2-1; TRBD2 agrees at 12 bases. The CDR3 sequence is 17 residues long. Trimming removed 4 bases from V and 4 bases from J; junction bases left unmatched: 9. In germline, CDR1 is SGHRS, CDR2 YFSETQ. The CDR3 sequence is CASSPGTSGRTYNEQFF. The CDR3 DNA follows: TGCGCCAGCAGCCCCGGGACTAGCGGGCGCACGTACAATGAGCAGTTCTTC. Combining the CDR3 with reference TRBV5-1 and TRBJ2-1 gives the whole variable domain KAGVTQTPRYLIKTRGQQVTLSCSPISGHRSVSWYQQTPGQGLQFLFEYFSETQRNKGNFPGRFSGRQFSNSRSEMNVSTLELGDSALYLCASSPGTSGRTYNEQFFGPGTRLTVL.

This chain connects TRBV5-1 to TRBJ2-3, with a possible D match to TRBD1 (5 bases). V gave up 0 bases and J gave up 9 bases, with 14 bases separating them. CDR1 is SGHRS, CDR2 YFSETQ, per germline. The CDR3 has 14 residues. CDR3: CASSLGQQGETQYF. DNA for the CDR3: TGCGCCAGCAGCTTGGGGCAGCAGGGTGAGACGCAGTATTTT.

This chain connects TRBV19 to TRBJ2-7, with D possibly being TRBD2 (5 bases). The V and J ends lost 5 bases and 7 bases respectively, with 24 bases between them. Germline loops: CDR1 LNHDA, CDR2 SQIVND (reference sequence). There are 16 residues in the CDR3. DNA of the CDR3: TGTGCCAGTAGTGCCACCGGGTCCTTCGCCCGGGGAGAGCAGTACTTC. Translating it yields CASSATGSFARGEQYF.

This CDR3 is CASSLGGGALDTQYF. The CDR3 bases are TGTGCCAGCAGCTTAGGCGGGGGGGCCTTAGATACGCAGTATTTT. The V gene is TRBV7-6, the J gene TRBJ2-3, with 9 nucleotides matching TRBD2. Trimming at V came to 1 base and at J to 5 bases, leaving 4 bases not matched to a gene. Germline loops: CDR1 SGHVS, CDR2 FNYEAQ. The CDR3 extends over 15 amino acids.

CDR3 DNA: TGTGCCAGCAGTAAGCTCCGGGACAGGGAATACGAGCAGTACTTC. Its protein is CASSKLRDREYEQYF. The chain recombines TRBV6-1 with TRBJ2-7; TRBD1 matches 9 bases. The germline V gene encodes CDR1 MNHNS and CDR2 SASEGT. The CDR3 contains 15 residues. V lost 5 bases to trimming and J lost 4 bases; unmatched junction nucleotides: 9.

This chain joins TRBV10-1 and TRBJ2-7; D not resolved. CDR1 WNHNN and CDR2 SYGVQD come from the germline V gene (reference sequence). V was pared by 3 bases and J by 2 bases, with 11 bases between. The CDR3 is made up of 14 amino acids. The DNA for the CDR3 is TGCGCCAGCAGTGAACCGCAGGCGCCCTACGAGCAGTACTTC. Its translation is CASSEPQAPYEQYF.

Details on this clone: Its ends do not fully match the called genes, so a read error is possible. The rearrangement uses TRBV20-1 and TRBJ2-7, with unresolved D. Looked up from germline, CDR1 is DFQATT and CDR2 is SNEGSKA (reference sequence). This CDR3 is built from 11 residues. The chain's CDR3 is CSLDTGSVLSF. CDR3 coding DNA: TGCAGTCTGGATACCGGGTCCGTTCTGAGTTTC.

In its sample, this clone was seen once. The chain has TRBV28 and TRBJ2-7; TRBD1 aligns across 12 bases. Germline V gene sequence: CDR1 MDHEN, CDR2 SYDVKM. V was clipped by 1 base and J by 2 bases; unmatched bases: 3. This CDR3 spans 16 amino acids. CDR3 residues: CASSLSGQGATYEQYF. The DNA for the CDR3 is TGTGCCAGCAGTTTATCGGGACAGGGGGCTACCTACGAGCAGTACTTC.

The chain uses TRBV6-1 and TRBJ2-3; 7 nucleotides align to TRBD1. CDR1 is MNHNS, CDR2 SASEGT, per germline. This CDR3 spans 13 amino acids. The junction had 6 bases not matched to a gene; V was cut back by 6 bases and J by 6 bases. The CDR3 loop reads CASSQYRGDTQYF. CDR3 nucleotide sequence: TGTGCCAGCAGCCAATACAGGGGCGATACGCAGTATTTT.

The CDR3 sequence: CASSFGGGINEKLFF. CDR3 bases: TGTGCCAGCAGCTTTGGAGGGGGCATTAATGAAAAACTGTTTTTT. The V and J genes are TRBV5-4 and TRBJ1-4, with 7 positions matching TRBD1. The CDR3 totals 15 residues. The germline CDR1 and CDR2 sequences are SGHNT and YYREEE (reference sequence). With 2 bases clipped from V and 4 bases from J, the junction kept 5 bases outside the gene matches.

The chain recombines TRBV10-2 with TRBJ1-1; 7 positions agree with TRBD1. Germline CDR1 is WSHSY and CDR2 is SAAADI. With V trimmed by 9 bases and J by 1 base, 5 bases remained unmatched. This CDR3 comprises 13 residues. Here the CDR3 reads CASQDRPNTEAFF. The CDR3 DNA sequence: TGCGCCAGTCAGGACAGGCCGAACACTGAAGCTTTCTTT.

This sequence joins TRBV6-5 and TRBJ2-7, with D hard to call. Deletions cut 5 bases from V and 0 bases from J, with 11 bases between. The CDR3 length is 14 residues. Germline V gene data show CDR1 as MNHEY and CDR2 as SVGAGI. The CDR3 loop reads CASSEITYSYEQYF. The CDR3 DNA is TGTGCCAGCAGTGAAATCACCTACTCCTACGAGCAGTACTTC.

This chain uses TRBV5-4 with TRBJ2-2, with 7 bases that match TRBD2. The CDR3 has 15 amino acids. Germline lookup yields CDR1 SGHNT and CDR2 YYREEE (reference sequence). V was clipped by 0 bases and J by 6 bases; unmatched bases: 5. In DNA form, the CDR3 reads TGTGCCAGCAGCTTGGACGTGGGGGGGGCCGGGGAGCTGTTTTTT. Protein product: CASSLDVGGAGELFF.

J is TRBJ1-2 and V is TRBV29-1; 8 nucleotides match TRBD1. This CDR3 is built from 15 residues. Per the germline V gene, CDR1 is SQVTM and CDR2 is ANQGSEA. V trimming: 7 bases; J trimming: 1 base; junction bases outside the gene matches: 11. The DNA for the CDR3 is TGCAGCGCCCTCGGAGCAGGGGGCTTTAACTATGGCTACACCTTC. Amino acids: CSALGAGGFNYGYTF.

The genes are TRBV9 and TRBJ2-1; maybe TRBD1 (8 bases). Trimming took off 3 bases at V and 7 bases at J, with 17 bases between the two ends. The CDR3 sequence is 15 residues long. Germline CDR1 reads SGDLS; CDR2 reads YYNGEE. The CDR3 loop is CASSARTGGENEQFF. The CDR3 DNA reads TGTGCCAGCAGCGCCCGAACAGGGGGGGAGAATGAGCAGTTCTTC.

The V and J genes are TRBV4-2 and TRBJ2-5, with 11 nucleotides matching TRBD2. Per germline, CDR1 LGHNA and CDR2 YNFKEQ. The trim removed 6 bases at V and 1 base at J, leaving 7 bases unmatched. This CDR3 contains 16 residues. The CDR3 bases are TGTGCCAGCAGTCGAAGCACTAGCGGGGGCCAAGAGACCCAGTACTTC. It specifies CASSRSTSGGQETQYF.

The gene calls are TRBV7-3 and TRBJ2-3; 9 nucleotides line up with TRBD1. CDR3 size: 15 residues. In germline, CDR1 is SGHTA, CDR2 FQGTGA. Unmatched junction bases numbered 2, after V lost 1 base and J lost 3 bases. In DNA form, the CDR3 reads TGTGCCAGCAGCTTAAAACAGGGGGCTACAGATACGCAGTATTTT. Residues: CASSLKQGATDTQYF. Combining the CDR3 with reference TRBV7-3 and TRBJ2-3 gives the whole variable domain GAGVSQTPSNKVTEKGKYVELRCDPISGHTALYWYRQSLGQGPEFLIYFQGTGAADDSGLPNDRFFAVRPEGSVSTLKIQRTERGDSAVYLCASSLKQGATDTQYFGPGTRLTVL.

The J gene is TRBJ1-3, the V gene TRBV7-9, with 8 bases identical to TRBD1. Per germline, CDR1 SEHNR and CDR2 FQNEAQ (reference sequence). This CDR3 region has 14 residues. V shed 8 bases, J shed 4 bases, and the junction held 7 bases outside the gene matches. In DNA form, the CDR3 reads TGTGCCAGCGTTCAGGGGGCATCAGGAAACACCATATATTTT. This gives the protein CASVQGASGNTIYF.